Shown below are 14 T cell receptor beta chains from a single sample sequenced in a study of CD8+CD57+ T cells in acquired aplastic anemia. Researchers used genomic DNA as the template to profile TCR beta VDJ and CDR3. TCRdb ran MiXCR on the reads and lists one entry per CDR3 protein. The sample includes about 420,000 distinct CDR3 sequences, just under 70% of them seen just once. Material: sorted CD4+, CD8+, or CD8+CD57+ T cells (not recorded which) from PBMCs. These receptors were obtained from a human donor in good health, serving as a control.

This clonotype was seen repeatedly, ten times or more. The chain uses TRBV5-4 and TRBJ1-3; D uncertain. The CDR3 sequence is 15 residues long. Germline CDR1 and CDR2: SGHNT and YYREEE (reference sequence). The germline V and J ends were trimmed by 3 bases and 0 bases, with 10 bases remaining between them. The CDR3 is CASSSLEGSGNTIYF. The DNA of the CDR3 is TGTGCCAGCAGCTCCCTGGAGGGCTCTGGAAACACCATATATTTT. Drawing the rest from reference TRBV5-4 and TRBJ1-3, the complete variable domain is ETGVTQSPTHLIKTRGQQVTLRCSSQSGHNTVSWYQQALGQGPQFIFQYYREEENGRGNFPPRFSGLQFPNYSSELNVNALELDDSALYLCASSSLEGSGNTIYFGEGSWLTVV.

This sequence joins TRBV28 and TRBJ1-1; tentative D call: TRBD1 (6 bases). This CDR3 has 15 amino acids. CDR1 is MDHEN and CDR2 is SYDVKM in the germline V gene. Trimming stripped 6 bases from V and 6 bases from J, with 20 bases between. CDR3 coding DNA: TGTGCCAGCAGGGGTCGGGGCAGGGGAAAATCTGAAGCTTTCTTT. It codes for CASRGRGRGKSEAFF.

This CDR3 reads CASSLSRGGSGELFF. The CDR3 DNA follows: TGTGCCAGCAGTTTATCGAGGGGGGGTTCCGGGGAGCTGTTTTTT. This chain joins TRBV27 and TRBJ2-2; TRBD2 might be the D (7 bases). The CDR3 extends over 15 amino acids. V shed 0 bases and J shed 6 bases, with 11 bases lying between them. Germline assignment: CDR1 MNHEY and CDR2 SMNVEV (reference sequence).

As to this clonotype: The CDR3 end shows no conserved phenylalanine or tryptophan, and so a read error is likely. This chain links TRBV7-2 with TRBJ1-1, with a tentative D call TRBD1 (6 bases). The V end was cut by 1 base, the J end by 6 bases, with 9 bases between. The CDR3 spans 13 residues. CDR1 SGHTA and CDR2 FQGNSA come from the germline V gene. The CDR3 sequence is CASSLGYRAEAFH. CDR3 DNA sequence: TGTGCCAGCAGCTTAGGATACAGGGCTGAAGCTTTCCAT.

The CDR3 region is CASRQDGYTF. The DNA for the CDR3 is TGTGCCAGCCGACAGGATGGCTACACCTTC. J is TRBJ1-2 and V is TRBV19; a weak D match, TRBD1 (6 bases). The CDR3 loop spans 10 amino acids. With 9 bases removed from V and 6 bases from J, the gap between germline ends came to 8 bases. The germline CDR1 and CDR2 sequences are LNHDA and SQIVND (reference sequence). Filled out from reference TRBV19 and TRBJ1-2, the complete variable domain reads DGGITQSPKYLFRKEGQNVTLSCEQNLNHDAMYWYRQDPGQGLRLIYYSQIVNDFQKGDIAEGYSVSREKKESFPLTVTSAQKNPTAFYLCASRQDGYTFGSGTRLTVV.

This clonotype appeared many times. The chain is built from TRBV20-1 and TRBJ2-7; perhaps TRBD2 as D (6 bases). The CDR3 runs 14 residues. Germline CDR1 is DFQATT and CDR2 is SNEGSKA (reference sequence). Trimming took 1 base from V and 6 from J, leaving 16 bases between them. As DNA, the CDR3 is TGCAGTGCTAGAGCCTCGGCTAGCGTCGGCGAGCAGTACTTC. The encoded protein is CSARASASVGEQYF.

This clonotype has just a few counts. This chain uses TRBV7-6 with TRBJ1-6, with 7 positions matching TRBD1. CDR1 and CDR2 from the germline V gene are SGHVS and FNYEAQ. The junction had 5 bases not matched to a gene; V was cut back by 7 bases and J by 5 bases. The CDR3 runs to 14 residues. The CDR3 nucleotides read TGTGCCAGCACCCTGGGACAGAATAATTCACCCCTCCACTTT. Protein sequence: CASTLGQNNSPLHF.

V gene TRBV7-2 combines with J gene TRBJ1-6; TRBD1 might be the D (6 bases). Germline loops: CDR1 SGHTA, CDR2 FQGNSA. The CDR3 spans 14 residues. V lost 5 bases, J lost 18 bases, and 23 bases lay in between. The CDR3 DNA reads TGTGCCAGCAGCGAGGACAGCGGCGGCTACGAGCACCACTTT. Translating it yields CASSEDSGGYEHHF.

The chain couples TRBV5-4 to TRBJ1-5, with D perhaps TRBD1 (5 bases). CDR1 is SGHNT, CDR2 YYREEE, per germline (reference sequence). Trimming removed 3 bases from V and 4 bases from J, with 14 bases in between. The CDR3 spans 15 residues. In DNA form, the CDR3 reads TGTGCCAGCAGCTCGGGAGGGGCGGGGAATCAGCCCCAGCATTTT. Its protein product is CASSSGGAGNQPQHF.

V usage is TRBV18 and J usage is TRBJ1-4; D is unresolved. CDR1 KGHSH and CDR2 LQKENI come from the germline V gene. The V and J ends lost 3 bases and 8 bases respectively, with 16 bases between them. The CDR3 consists of 15 residues. CDR3 coding DNA: TGTGCCAGCTCACCCCGGGCGGAAATGAGAGAAAAACTGTTTTTT. This encodes CASSPRAEMREKLFF.

The rearrangement links TRBV2 to TRBJ2-7; D possibly corresponds to TRBD1 (6 bases). The CDR3 is 15 residues long. Trimming took 6 bases from V and 10 from J, leaving 25 bases between them. CDR1 SNHLY and CDR2 FYNNEI come from the germline V gene. CDR3 protein: CASSARTGSLYFQYF. The DNA of the CDR3 is TGTGCCAGCAGCGCACGCACAGGGTCGCTGTACTTTCAGTACTTC.

The chain uses TRBV9 and TRBJ1-2; D is possibly TRBD1 (6 bases). The CDR3 has 14 amino acids. The germline V gene has CDR1 SGDLS and CDR2 YYNGEE. V was pared by 2 bases and J by 12 bases, with 20 bases between. The CDR3 nucleotides are TGTGCCAGCAGCGTGGATCTAGCGGGGGGCGCCAACACCTTC. Protein sequence: CASSVDLAGGANTF.

Note on this clonotype: A read error may account for a junction end that differs from germline. The V gene is TRBV5-1, the J gene TRBJ1-2; no firm D call. CDR1 and CDR2 from the germline V gene are SGHRS and YFSETQ. This CDR3 is built from 14 residues. CDR3 in DNA: TGTGCCAGCAGCCAAGAATCGGGTCTCTATGGCTACACCTTC. It translates to CASSQESGLYGYTF.

A few counts support this clonotype. The chain couples TRBV20-1 to TRBJ1-2, with TRBD1 matching over 7 bases. Trimming took 6 bases from V and 7 from J; bases not matched to a gene: 8. Germline V gives CDR1 DFQATT, CDR2 SNEGSKA (reference sequence). The CDR3 is made up of 12 amino acids. CDR3 protein: CSATTGRLGYTF. For the CDR3, the DNA is TGCAGTGCAACGACAGGGCGACTTGGCTACACCTTC.